The clone carrying this T cell receptor beta chain was seen only a few times. V lost 1 base and J lost 0, with 5 bases in between. There are 14 residues in the CDR3. TCRdb reanalysed the 5' RACE reads using MiXCR and keeps one entry per CDR3 protein. The profile shows around 44,000 distinct CDR3 sequences, roughly 30% of them singletons. The specimen was tumor-infiltrating memory CD4+ T cells sorted from the breast tumor. Subset denoted: memory CD4+ T cells, CD4+CD45RO+CD25-. J is TRBJ2-3 and V is TRBV12-3 or TRBV12-4; D gene uncertain. The sequence derives from a female donor with breast cancer. The CDR3 reads CASSLDTSTDTQYF. In nucleotides, the CDR3 is TGTGCCAGCAGTTTAGACACCAGCACAGATACGCAGTATTTT.